This TCR beta chain was identified during a study of shared clonotypes between healthy human individuals. Germline-derived CDR1 and CDR2 are KGHSH and LQKENI. The CDR3 sequence is 17 residues long. Trimming removed 1 base from V and 8 bases from J; junction bases left unmatched: 16. This table comes from immunoSEQ multiplex PCR, and its TCRdb copy is limited to in-frame clones, with some not included. The sample comprises roughly 640,000 clones, less than 98% of which are singletons, and about 0.06% rests with the top ten. The V call is TRBV18, the J call TRBJ1-2, with TRBD1 matching over 7 bases. The receptor comes from a woman younger than 45 in good health. Specimen: naive CD4+ T cells sorted from blood. Subset given: CD45RA+ positively selected. The CDR3 bases are TGTGCCAGCTCACCACAGACGGGGGACAGCCGAGGGATAGGCTACACCTTC. It yields the protein CASSPQTGDSRGIGYTF.